Following are 19 T cell receptor beta chains from one sample sequenced in a study of CD8 T cells in ankylosing spondylitis. TCRdb independently ran MiXCR on the 5' RACE reads; one entry per CDR3 protein. The sample lists over 110,000 distinct CDR3 sequences, roughly 8.8% seen once, with under 7.5% in the top ten. Sequenced material: synovial fluid, either unsorted or a sorted T cell fraction (not recorded which). The receptors stem from a male donor with ankylosing spondylitis.

This clonotype was counted many times. The rearrangement links TRBV4-3 to TRBJ1-1; D might be TRBD1 (6 bases). The CDR3 consists of 13 residues. V was cut by 6 bases and J by 1 base, with 9 bases left in between. Germline V gives CDR1 LGHNA, CDR2 YSLEER. Here the CDR3 DNA reads TGCGCCAGCAGGCCGACAGGGAACACTGAAGCTTTCTTT. This encodes CASRPTGNTEAFF.

V usage is TRBV20-1 and J usage is TRBJ1-1; D is ambiguous. With 4 bases removed from V and 8 bases from J, the gap between germline ends came to 17 bases. Germline-derived CDR1 and CDR2 are DFQATT and SNEGSKA (reference sequence). The CDR3 runs 13 residues. The CDR3 protein is CSATLDGLGEAFF. In nucleotides, the CDR3 is TGCAGTGCTACCCTTGACGGACTGGGGGAAGCTTTCTTT.

The chain employs TRBV15 and TRBJ1-4; possibly TRBD1 for D (5 bases). The CDR3 runs to 16 residues. Trimming stripped 5 bases from V and 3 bases from J, with 16 bases between. Germline assignment: CDR1 LNHNV and CDR2 YYDKDF (reference sequence). This CDR3 reads CATSPPRDRANEKLFF. DNA for the CDR3: TGTGCCACCAGCCCCCCCCGGGACCGAGCTAATGAAAAACTGTTTTTT.

The rearrangement links TRBV12-3 or TRBV12-4 to TRBJ2-3; possibly TRBD1 for D (5 bases). Trimming shortened V by 11 bases and J by 1 base, and 13 bases separated the two germline ends. The CDR3 covers 13 residues. CDR3 sequence reads: CAYWGGRTDTQYF. The CDR3 region has the DNA TGTGCCTACTGGGGCGGCCGCACAGATACGCAGTATTTT.

This clonotype was detected many times. The chain uses TRBV7-2 and TRBJ2-3; D could derive from TRBD1 or TRBD2 (6 bases each). Trimming cost V 6 bases and J 4 bases, with 17 bases left between them. Per germline, CDR1 SGHTA and CDR2 FQGNSA. CDR3 size: 15 residues. The CDR3 DNA reads as TGTGCCAGCAGATCTAGGGGGGTAGCGGCAGATACGCAGTATTTT. Amino acid sequence: CASRSRGVAADTQYF.

This clonotype has at least ten counts. The V call is TRBV20-1, the J call TRBJ2-3, with 8 bases identical to TRBD2. Trimming removed 3 bases from V and 4 bases from J; junction bases left unmatched: 9. The germline CDR1 and CDR2 sequences are DFQATT and SNEGSKA (reference sequence). There are 15 residues in the CDR3. Here the CDR3 DNA reads TGCAGTGCTAGGGGACTAGTTGTTTTGCCAGATACGCAGTATTTT. Protein sequence: CSARGLVVLPDTQYF.

The chain joins TRBV29-1 to TRBJ2-7, with 7 bases identical to TRBD1. Losses at the gene ends were 3 bases for V and 2 bases for J; bases not matched to a gene: 4. CDR1 and CDR2 (germline): SQVTM, ANQGSEA. This CDR3 is built from 13 residues. CDR3 nucleotide sequence: TGCAGCGTTGATGGGCAGGGGGCCTACGAGCAGTACTTC. This sequence encodes CSVDGQGAYEQYF.

The V gene is TRBV6-5, the J gene TRBJ2-7; 7 bases match TRBD1. The germline CDR1 and CDR2 sequences are MNHEY and SVGAGI. After removal of 2 bases from V and 0 bases from J, the junction contained 4 bases not matched to a gene. The CDR3 runs to 15 residues. The CDR3 reads CASSYGTASSYEQYF. DNA for the CDR3: TGTGCCAGCAGTTACGGGACAGCGAGCTCCTACGAGCAGTACTTC.

A word on this clonotype: A much larger clone is a single base away; this may be a read error. The rearrangement uses TRBV3-1 and TRBJ2-7, with a tentative D call TRBD1 (6 bases). Germline V CDR1 and CDR2: LGHDT, YNNKEL (reference sequence). This CDR3 region has 16 residues. Between the trimmed V and J ends, which lost 4 bases and 2 bases, there was a span of 18 bases. CDR3 in DNA: TGTGCCAGCAGCCCGAATGCTGGACAGAGTGCCTACGAGCAGTACTTC. Encoded protein: CASSPNAGQSAYEQYF.

This clonotype was counted many times. The chain links TRBV12-3 or TRBV12-4 to TRBJ1-1; no firm D call. V lost 3 bases, J lost 6 bases, and 26 bases lay in between. The CDR3 consists of 18 residues. The CDR3 is CASSFLQQTKGLKAEAFF. The DNA of the CDR3 is TGTGCCAGCAGTTTCTTGCAACAGACCAAGGGTTTGAAGGCTGAAGCTTTCTTT.

This clonotype was found many times. CDR3 DNA: TGCGCCAGCAGCCGCGCTAGCGGGGGTCTTAGCACAGATACGCAGTATTTT. Translated, it gives CASSRASGGLSTDTQYF. The J gene is TRBJ2-3, the V gene TRBV5-1; 10 nucleotides match TRBD2. Germline V gene sequence: CDR1 SGHRS, CDR2 YFSETQ. The CDR3 spans 17 residues. Losses at the gene ends were 4 bases for V and 0 bases for J; bases not matched to a gene: 8.

This clonotype came up a few times. V and J are TRBV20-1 and TRBJ1-1, with TRBD1 matching over 7 bases. CDR1 and CDR2 from the germline V gene are DFQATT and SNEGSKA (reference sequence). This CDR3 is built from 13 residues. The V segment lost 5 bases and the J segment 5 bases; nucleotides outside the gene matches: 8. CDR3 protein: CSALRTGTTEAFF. In DNA, the CDR3 is TGCAGTGCTCTCAGGACAGGAACTACTGAAGCTTTCTTT.

This clonotype was found a few times. This chain uses TRBV20-1 with TRBJ2-1; D not resolved. Germline V gene lookup returns CDR1 DFQATT and CDR2 SNEGSKA (reference sequence). This CDR3 is 14 amino acids long. Deletions cut 3 bases from V and 5 bases from J, with 14 bases between. The CDR3 coding sequence is TGCAGTGCTAGTTTAGGGTCGTTGGACAATGAGCAGTTCTTC. This encodes CSASLGSLDNEQFF.

This clonotype has a handful of counts. V is TRBV5-1 and J is TRBJ2-7; D is unclear. Germline CDR1 reads SGHRS; CDR2 reads YFSETQ. The CDR3 has 13 amino acids. Trimming pared 1 base from V and 5 bases from J, leaving 10 bases between. This CDR3 reads CASSLIGDHEQYF. CDR3 in DNA: TGCGCCAGCAGCTTGATTGGGGATCACGAGCAGTACTTC.

This clonotype was picked up many times. J is TRBJ2-3 and V is TRBV4-3; D might be TRBD2 (5 bases). The CDR3 is 16 residues long. V shed 1 base and J shed 2 bases, with 13 bases lying between them. The germline V gene has CDR1 LGHNA and CDR2 YSLEER. For the CDR3, the DNA is TGCGCCAGCAGCCAAGGGACGGGATCAGTCACAGATACGCAGTATTTT. It encodes CASSQGTGSVTDTQYF.

This clonotype was seen a handful of times. The rearrangement joins TRBV29-1 to TRBJ1-2, with D possibly TRBD1 on 5 matching bases. The germline V gene has CDR1 SQVTM and CDR2 ANQGSEA. Trimming took 7 bases from V and 4 from J, leaving 13 bases between them. The CDR3 covers 12 residues. The CDR3 reads CSAGKGTYGYTF. DNA for the CDR3: TGCAGCGCCGGGAAGGGGACCTATGGCTACACCTTC.

Only a few counts were recorded for this clonotype. The rearrangement uses TRBV28 and TRBJ1-4; no clear D. V shed 8 bases and J shed 0 bases, with 16 bases lying between them. CDR1 MDHEN and CDR2 SYDVKM come from the germline V gene. The CDR3 covers 16 residues. The CDR3 DNA follows: TGTGCCAGCGGTTCGGAGGGTTCGGCAACTAATGAAAAACTGTTTTTT. Translating it yields CASGSEGSATNEKLFF.

This clonotype has at least ten counts. The chain has TRBV7-2 and TRBJ1-1, with a tentative D call TRBD1 (5 bases). The V and J ends lost 1 base and 1 base respectively, with 7 bases between them. Germline CDR1 reads SGHTA; CDR2 reads FQGNSA. This CDR3 contains 14 residues. CDR3: CASSLGGANTEAFF. CDR3 sequence (DNA): TGTGCCAGCAGCTTAGGCGGGGCGAACACTGAAGCTTTCTTT.

This clonotype was observed many times. The V and J genes are TRBV20-1 and TRBJ1-5, with D tentatively TRBD1 (6 bases). This CDR3 has 16 amino acids. Germline-derived CDR1 and CDR2 are DFQATT and SNEGSKA (reference sequence). Trimming removed 7 bases from V and 0 bases from J, with 19 bases in between. The CDR3 DNA reads TGCAGTGGCCTACGGGGGGGCCCCTATAGCAATCAGCCCCAGCATTTT. Translation gives CSGLRGGPYSNQPQHF.